The clone carrying this T cell receptor (beta chain) was detected ten times or more. What it binds is not known. The data belong to a study of T-cell reconstitution after alpha-beta-depleted transplantation in children. Study-wide points: Reportedly, only several hundred clones from non-depleted graft cells drove alpha-beta T-cell counts at about two months. Diversity of TCRbeta at day 60 was high in some patients, arising from surviving recipient T cells and thymic progenitors. The main origin of T-cell counts and diversity one year after transplant was newly produced T cells.

CDR1 is ENHRY, CDR2 SYGVKD, per germline. V lost 11 bases to trimming and J lost 3 bases; unmatched junction nucleotides: 4. CDR3 length: 12 amino acids. A TCRbeta library incorporating unique molecular identifiers was prepared. Using its own MiXCR run on the PCR reads, TCRdb lists one record per CDR3 protein. The sample has under 300,000 distinct CDR3 sequences; about 9.9% are singletons. The sample consisted of peripheral blood, taken 180 days after TCRalphabeta/CD19-depleted stem cell transplant. The receptor comes from a male patient between 2 and 15 years old who had a stem cell transplant for chronic granulomatous disease, so the T cells may come from the graft donor. The chain employs TRBV10-3 and TRBJ1-5, with TRBD1 matching 7 bases. The CDR3, as DNA: TGTGCCGTGGACAGGCTCAATCAGCCCCAGCATTTT. Its protein product is CAVDRLNQPQHF.